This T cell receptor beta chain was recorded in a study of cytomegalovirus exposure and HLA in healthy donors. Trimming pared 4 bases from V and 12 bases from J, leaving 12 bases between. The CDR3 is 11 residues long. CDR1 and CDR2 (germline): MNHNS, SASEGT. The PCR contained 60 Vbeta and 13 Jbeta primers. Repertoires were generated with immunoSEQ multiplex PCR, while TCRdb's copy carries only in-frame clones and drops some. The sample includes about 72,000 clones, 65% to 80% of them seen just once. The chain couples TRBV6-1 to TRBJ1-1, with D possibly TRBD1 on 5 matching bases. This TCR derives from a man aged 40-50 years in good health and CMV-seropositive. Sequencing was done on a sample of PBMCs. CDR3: CASSALRGSFF. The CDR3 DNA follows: TGTGCCAGCAGTGCTTTGCGGGGGTCTTTCTTT.